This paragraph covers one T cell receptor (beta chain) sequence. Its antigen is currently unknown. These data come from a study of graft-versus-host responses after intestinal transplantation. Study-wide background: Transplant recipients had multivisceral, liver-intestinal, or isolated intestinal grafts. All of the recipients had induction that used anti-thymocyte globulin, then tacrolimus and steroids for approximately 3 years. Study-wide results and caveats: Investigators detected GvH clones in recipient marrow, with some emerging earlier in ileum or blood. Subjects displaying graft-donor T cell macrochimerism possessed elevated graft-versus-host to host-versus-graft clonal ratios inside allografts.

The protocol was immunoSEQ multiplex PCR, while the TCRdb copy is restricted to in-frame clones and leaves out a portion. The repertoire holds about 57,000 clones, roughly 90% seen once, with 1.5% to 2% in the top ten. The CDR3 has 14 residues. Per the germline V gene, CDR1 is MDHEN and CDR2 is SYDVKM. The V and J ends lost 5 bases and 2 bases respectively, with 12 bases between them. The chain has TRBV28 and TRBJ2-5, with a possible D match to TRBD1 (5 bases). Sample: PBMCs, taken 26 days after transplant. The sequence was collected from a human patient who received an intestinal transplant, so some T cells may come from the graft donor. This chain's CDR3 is CASSPPTVQETQYF. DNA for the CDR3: TGTGCCAGCAGTCCTCCGACAGTACAAGAGACCCAGTACTTC.